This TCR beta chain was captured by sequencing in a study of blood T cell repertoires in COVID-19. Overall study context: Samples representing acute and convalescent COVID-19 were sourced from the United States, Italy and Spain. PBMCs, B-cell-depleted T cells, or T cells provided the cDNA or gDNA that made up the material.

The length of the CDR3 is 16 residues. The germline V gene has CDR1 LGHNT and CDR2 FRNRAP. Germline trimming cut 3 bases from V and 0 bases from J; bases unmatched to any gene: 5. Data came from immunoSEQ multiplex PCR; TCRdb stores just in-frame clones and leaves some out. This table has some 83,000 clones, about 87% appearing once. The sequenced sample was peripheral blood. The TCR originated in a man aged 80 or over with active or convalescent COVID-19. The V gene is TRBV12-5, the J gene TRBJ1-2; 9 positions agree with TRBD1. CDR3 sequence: CASGLVTGGSNYGYTF. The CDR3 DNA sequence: TGTGCTAGTGGTTTAGTGACAGGGGGATCTAACTATGGCTACACCTTC.